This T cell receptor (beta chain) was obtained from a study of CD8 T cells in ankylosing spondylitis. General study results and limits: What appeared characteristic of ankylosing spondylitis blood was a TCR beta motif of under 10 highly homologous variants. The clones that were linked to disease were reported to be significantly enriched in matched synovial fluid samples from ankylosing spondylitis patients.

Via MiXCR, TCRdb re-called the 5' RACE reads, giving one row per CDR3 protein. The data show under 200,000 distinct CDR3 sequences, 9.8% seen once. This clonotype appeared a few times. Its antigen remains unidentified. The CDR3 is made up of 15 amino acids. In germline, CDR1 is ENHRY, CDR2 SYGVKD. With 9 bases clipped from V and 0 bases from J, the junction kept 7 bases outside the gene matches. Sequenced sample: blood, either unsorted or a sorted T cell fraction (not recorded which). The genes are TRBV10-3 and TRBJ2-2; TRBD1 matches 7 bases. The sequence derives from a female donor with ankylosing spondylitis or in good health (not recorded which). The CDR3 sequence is CAIATGTANTGELFF. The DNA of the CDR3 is TGTGCCATAGCAACCGGGACAGCGAACACCGGGGAGCTGTTTTTT.